This T cell receptor (beta chain) was recovered during a study of blood T cell repertoires in COVID-19. For the study at large: The samples span acute and convalescent COVID-19 from the United States, Italy and Spain.

Methods used by the authors: Reference gene primer amplification gave estimated nucleated cell counts. Sequencing used immunoSEQ multiplex PCR; TCRdb keeps in-frame clones, though not all of them. V, J and clone size derive from that table, while D and trimming were established from the DNA sequence. The sample includes hundreds of thousands of clones, about 85% seen only once; the top ten take roughly 3.6%. This clone was found a few times. In germline, CDR1 is MNHEY, CDR2 SVGEGT. Trimming pared 6 bases from V and 0 bases from J, leaving 11 bases between. CDR3 length: 14 amino acids. The sequenced sample consisted of peripheral blood. The source is a woman under 30 with acute or convalescent COVID-19. The rearrangement links TRBV6-2 or TRBV6-3 to TRBJ1-2; D gene uncertain. Here the CDR3 DNA reads TGTGCCAGCAGCCAGAGAATCTCTAACTATGGCTACACCTTC. Protein: CASSQRISNYGYTF.